The 25 T cell receptor beta chains below come from one sample, sequenced in a study of T cells expressing NK-cell markers. From its re-call of the 5' RACE reads, TCRdb lists each CDR3 protein once, without DNA. The sample is made up of a few hundred thousand distinct CDR3 sequences, and the top ten hold 5.2% of it. The sequencing sample was made of blood T cells: a sorted CD56 or NKG2C T cell subset, CD4+ or CD8+ T cells, or bulk PBMC T cells (not recorded which). The receptors were sampled from a man aged 18-69 years in good health.

The chain is built from TRBV5-4 and TRBJ2-1; TCRdb reports TRBD1, a call that lacks DNA to check it against. Germline V CDR1 and CDR2: SGHNT, YYREEE (reference sequence). This CDR3 region has 15 residues. The CDR3 sequence is CASSFPGGGRDEQFF.

The J gene is TRBJ2-5, the V gene TRBV5-5; TCRdb's D gene call, TRBD2, goes unchecked for lack of DNA. CDR3 size: 18 residues. Germline V gene data show CDR1 as SGHKS and CDR2 as YYEKEE (reference sequence). CDR3 region: CASSLAVPSGATRETQYF.

The CDR3 protein is CSATGGVGYEQYF. This chain joins TRBV29-1 and TRBJ2-7; the TRBD1 assignment by TCRdb is unverifiable without DNA. The germline V gene encodes CDR1 SQVTM and CDR2 ANQGSEA. The CDR3 is made up of 13 amino acids.

The J gene is TRBJ2-1, the V gene TRBV28; TCRdb picks TRBD2, but there is no DNA to check that call. The CDR3 consists of 14 residues. Per the germline V gene, CDR1 is MDHEN and CDR2 is SYDVKM. CDR3 sequence: CASSRSRGRGEQFF.

The chain links TRBV6-1 to TRBJ2-5; the D gene TCRdb calls, TRBD2, cannot be checked with no DNA. The CDR3 consists of 18 residues. Germline CDR1 is MNHNS and CDR2 is SASEGT. The CDR3 reads CASSESSGGSRWGETQYF.

The chain employs TRBV20-1 and TRBJ2-1; checking the TCRdb D call of TRBD2 is not possible without DNA. The CDR3 is 16 residues long. Germline CDR1 reads DFQATT; CDR2 reads SNEGSKA (reference sequence). CDR3 protein: CSARRLLAGKSYEQFF.

This chain connects TRBV7-2 to TRBJ2-4; the D call from TCRdb, TRBD2, cannot be confirmed without DNA. Germline V gene lookup returns CDR1 SGHTA and CDR2 FQGNSA. CDR3 length: 15 residues. The CDR3 spells CASSFRTQGPNIQYF.

V usage is TRBV18 and J usage is TRBJ2-1; TCRdb designates TRBD2, a call that cannot be tested without DNA. CDR3 length: 18 residues. Germline-derived CDR1 and CDR2 are KGHSH and LQKENI. CDR3 loop: CASSPLAGVNFPYNEQFF.

The chain recombines TRBV7-8 with TRBJ2-6; TCRdb selects TRBD1, and the lack of DNA leaves this call unchecked. This CDR3 has 19 residues. Germline assignment: CDR1 SGHVS and CDR2 FQNEAQ. The CDR3 protein is CASSLGLFQGVSGANVLTF.

This clonotype registers medium-sized by frequency. This rearrangement joins TRBV20-1 to TRBJ2-2; TCRdb proposes TRBD2, but this gene call is untestable without DNA. The CDR3 is 15 residues long. The germline V gene has CDR1 DFQATT and CDR2 SNEGSKA (reference sequence). CDR3 amino acids: CSARERGPATGELFF.

The chain joins TRBV6-1 to TRBJ1-2; TCRdb gives TRBD1 as the D gene, but with no DNA this cannot be confirmed. Germline CDR1 reads MNHNS; CDR2 reads SASEGT. The CDR3 runs to 14 residues. Here the CDR3 reads CASRLQGGMSGYTF.

CDR3: CASSPGGGQWYEQYF. J is TRBJ2-7 and V is TRBV19; TCRdb outputs TRBD1, but without DNA this stays unchecked. The germline V gene has CDR1 LNHDA and CDR2 SQIVND (reference sequence). The CDR3 spans 15 residues.

The J gene is TRBJ2-2, the V gene TRBV2; TCRdb designates TRBD2, a call that cannot be tested without DNA. CDR1 and CDR2 (germline): SNHLY, FYNNEI. This CDR3 comprises 16 residues. CDR3 sequence: CASKTGTSISTGELFF.

The chain employs TRBV4-2 and TRBJ1-6; the TCRdb call, TRBD1, lacks DNA for checking. Germline assignment: CDR1 LGHNA and CDR2 YNFKEQ. The CDR3 length is 15 residues. This chain's CDR3 is CASSHADSENSPLHF.

The chain links TRBV10-3 to TRBJ2-3; no DNA is available, so the TRBD2 call from TCRdb remains unchecked. Germline V gives CDR1 ENHRY, CDR2 SYGVKD. This CDR3 spans 13 amino acids. The CDR3 reads CAISSGGTDTQYF.

The rearrangement uses TRBV4-2 and TRBJ2-1; TCRdb picks TRBD2, but there is no DNA to check that call. This CDR3 comprises 20 residues. CDR1 is LGHNA and CDR2 is YNFKEQ in the germline V gene. CDR3 sequence reads: CASSAARLAGEKSSYNEQFF.

The chain has TRBV28 and TRBJ1-5. CDR3 length: 15 residues. Germline values: CDR1 MDHEN, CDR2 SYDVKM. Here the CDR3 reads CASSLTGPQGQPQHF. Supplemented by reference TRBV28 and TRBJ1-5, the full variable domain reads DVKVTQSSRYLVKRTGEKVFLECVQDMDHENMFWYRQDPGLGLRLIYFSYDVKMKEKGDIPEGYSVSREKKERFSLILESASTNQTSMYLCASSLTGPQGQPQHFGDGTRLSIL.

The V and J genes are TRBV5-1 and TRBJ2-7; TCRdb selects TRBD1, and the lack of DNA leaves this call unchecked. Germline loops: CDR1 SGHRS, CDR2 YFSETQ. This CDR3 spans 16 amino acids. CDR3 sequence reads: CASSPLFPGTLYEQYF. Looking up the rest from reference TRBV5-1 and TRBJ2-7 gives the full variable domain: KAGVTQTPRYLIKTRGQQVTLSCSPISGHRSVSWYQQTPGQGLQFLFEYFSETQRNKGNFPGRFSGRQFSNSRSEMNVSTLELGDSALYLCASSPLFPGTLYEQYFGPGTRLTVT.

The chain couples TRBV2 to TRBJ1-1. The CDR3 contains 12 residues. Germline V CDR1 and CDR2: SNHLY, FYNNEI. The CDR3 sequence: CASSEAGLDAFF.

This chain uses TRBV12-3 or TRBV12-4 with TRBJ1-6; TCRdb gives TRBD1 as the D gene, but with no DNA this cannot be confirmed. The CDR3 consists of 16 residues. The CDR3: CASSSNRARRNSPLHF.

The chain employs TRBV2 and TRBJ1-1; TCRdb selects TRBD1, and the lack of DNA leaves this call unchecked. Germline-derived CDR1 and CDR2 are SNHLY and FYNNEI. CDR3 length: 14 residues. CDR3: CASRPRTGNTEAFF.

This chain links TRBV12-3 or TRBV12-4 with TRBJ2-7; checking the TCRdb D call of TRBD1 is not possible without DNA. This CDR3 region has 13 residues. CDR3 sequence reads: CASSPDRGYEQYF.

The J gene is TRBJ1-1, the V gene TRBV10-3; TCRdb returns TRBD1, unconfirmable since there is no DNA. The CDR3 contains 16 residues. Germline V lookup: CDR1 ENHRY, CDR2 SYGVKD. The CDR3 loop is CAISDPGVLANTEAFF.

This sequence joins TRBV18 and TRBJ1-6. The CDR3 sequence is 15 residues long. The germline V gene encodes CDR1 KGHSH and CDR2 LQKENI. Here the CDR3 reads CASSPFSPDNSPLHF.

The V call is TRBV5-1, the J call TRBJ2-5; TCRdb outputs TRBD2, but without DNA this stays unchecked. Per the germline V gene, CDR1 is SGHRS and CDR2 is YFSETQ. The CDR3 has 16 residues. The CDR3: CASSAGLRRDKETQYF.